The 9 T cell receptor beta chains below were found in one sample sequenced in a study of OX40 agonist ivuxolimab in advanced cancers. Profiled with immunoSEQ multiplex PCR; TCRdb holds only in-frame clones, not every one. The sample includes about 70,000 clones, 75% to 90% of them seen just once. Sequences were derived from CD4+ or CD8+ T cells sorted from blood, sampled in a trial of the OX40 agonist ivuxolimab. These receptors all stem from an adult with an advanced solid tumor such as melanoma, head and neck, liver or kidney cancer.

The chain recombines TRBV7-2 with TRBJ1-3, with D hard to call. The V end lost 4 bases, the J end lost 5 bases, and 9 bases lay between the germline ends. The CDR3 runs 13 residues. Germline V gives CDR1 SGHTA, CDR2 FQGNSA. The CDR3 coding sequence is TGTGCCAGCAGCTCCTCGGGGAGAAACACCATATATTTT. Protein: CASSSSGRNTIYF.

The chain combines TRBV6-5 with TRBJ2-2; 10 positions agree with TRBD2. This CDR3 spans 14 amino acids. With V trimmed by 10 bases and J by 2 bases, 4 bases remained unmatched. Germline V CDR1 and CDR2: MNHEY, SVGAGI. The CDR3 sequence is CATQRGGNTGELFF. The CDR3 DNA reads as TGTGCCACCCAGCGGGGGGGAAACACCGGGGAGCTGTTTTTT.

This chain joins TRBV19 and TRBJ1-1, with D possibly being TRBD1 (5 bases). Looked up from germline, CDR1 is LNHDA and CDR2 is SQIVND (reference sequence). Deletions cut 1 base from V and 7 bases from J, with 7 bases between. The CDR3 is made up of 12 amino acids. CDR3 region: CASSIGGIEAFF. The CDR3, as DNA: TGTGCCAGTAGTATAGGGGGGATTGAAGCTTTCTTT.

V is TRBV19 and J is TRBJ2-3, with TRBD2 identical over 8 bases. Germline V gene sequence: CDR1 LNHDA, CDR2 SQIVND (reference sequence). This CDR3 contains 18 residues. Trimming cost V 2 bases and J 4 bases; bases outside gene matches: 14. For the CDR3, the DNA is TGTGCCAGTAGTATATCGGGACAACTAGCGGATAAACCAGATACGCAGTATTTT. The encoded protein is CASSISGQLADKPDTQYF.

The V gene is TRBV2, the J gene TRBJ2-2; no clear D. The V end was cut by 6 bases, the J end by 3 bases, with 8 bases between. CDR3 length: 13 amino acids. From germline, CDR1 is SNHLY and CDR2 FYNNEI. In DNA, the CDR3 is TGTGCCAGCAGCGGTCTATACACCGGGGAGCTGTTTTTT. Translation: CASSGLYTGELFF.

This chain joins TRBV19 and TRBJ1-3; unclear D gene. Per germline, CDR1 LNHDA and CDR2 SQIVND (reference sequence). Deletions cut 5 bases from V and 0 bases from J, with 8 bases between. This CDR3 contains 14 residues. The CDR3 loop is CASSSQISGNTIYF. Written as DNA, the CDR3 is TGTGCCAGTAGTTCCCAGATCTCTGGAAACACCATATATTTT.

This clone came up a few times. The chain employs TRBV18 and TRBJ1-5; possibly TRBD1 for D (5 bases). Germline V gene data show CDR1 as KGHSH and CDR2 as LQKENI. V lost 3 bases to trimming and J lost 4 bases, with 10 bases between them. The CDR3 consists of 14 residues. CDR3 loop: CASSPQGINQPQHF. CDR3 bases: TGTGCCAGCTCACCCCAGGGTATTAATCAGCCCCAGCATTTT.

The V gene is TRBV29-1, the J gene TRBJ2-1, with 7 bases identical to TRBD1. Looked up from germline, CDR1 is SQVTM and CDR2 is ANQGSEA. The CDR3 extends over 16 amino acids. V shed 3 bases and J 0 bases; nucleotides not matched to a gene: 8. CDR3 in amino acids: CSVDPDRMSSYNEQFF. In nucleotides, the CDR3 is TGCAGCGTTGACCCGGACAGGATGAGCTCCTACAATGAGCAGTTCTTC.

This chain joins TRBV18 and TRBJ2-7, with D possibly being TRBD1 (6 bases). CDR1 is KGHSH and CDR2 is LQKENI in the germline V gene. The CDR3 is made up of 14 amino acids. Trimming shortened V by 5 bases and J by 2 bases, and 13 bases separated the two germline ends. DNA of the CDR3: TGTGCCAGCTCAGCTAGACAGGTTACCTACGAGCAGTACTTC. Protein: CASSARQVTYEQYF.